The rows below give T cell receptor beta chains drawn from one sample of a study of T cell changes during pregnancy in multiple sclerosis. Assay: immunoSEQ multiplex PCR; the TCRdb copy retains only in-frame clones and omits some. The profile shows 56,000 or so clones, 80% to 95% of them singletons. The specimen comprised CD4+ T cells from peripheral blood mononuclear cells, sampled in the third trimester of pregnancy. These receptor sequences come from a female donor with multiple sclerosis, enrolled in a pregnancy study. CDR3s include the opening cysteine and the closing phenylalanine or tryptophan. D genes are given only for firm matches. Clone size is not always given. Where it is, it says once, few, many or a class for expanded clones.

d_gene,j_gene,abundance,v_gene,CDR3nt,CDR3aa
TRBD2,TRBJ2-7,.,TRBV10-3,TGTGCCACCGGGAGGGATTCCTACGAGCAGTACTTC,CATGRDSYEQYF
.,TRBJ1-1,.,TRBV6-1,TGTGCCAGCAGTGCTATTTACAGGGTCACTGAAGCTTTCTTT,CASSAIYRVTEAFF
.,TRBJ1-5,.,TRBV19,TGTGCCAGTACGGAAGGGGCGCAGCCCCAGCATTTT,CASTEGAQPQHF
TRBD1,TRBJ1-1,once,TRBV5-1,TGCGCCAGCAGCTGGTCGACAGGGGGCGCGTATACTGAAGCTTTCTTT,CASSWSTGGAYTEAFF
TRBD1,TRBJ2-7,few,TRBV29-1,TGCAGCGTTGCTAATCCGGGACAGGGGAACGAGCAGTACTTC,CSVANPGQGNEQYF
.,TRBJ1-3,.,TRBV30,TGTGCCTGGAGCGCGGGACCGTCCTCTGGAAACACCATATATTTT,CAWSAGPSSGNTIYF
TRBD1,TRBJ2-7,.,TRBV29-1,TGCAGCGCCACCGCCGGGACAGGGACCTACGAGCAGTACTTC,CSATAGTGTYEQYF
.,TRBJ2-2,.,TRBV10-1,TGCGCCAGCGGAAGACAAGGGGAAGTTGACACCGGGGAGCTGTTTTTT,CASGRQGEVDTGELFF
TRBD1,TRBJ2-7,few,TRBV7-8,TGTGCCAGCAGCTACCGGACAGGGGGGCCCTACGAGCAGTACTTC,CASSYRTGGPYEQYF
TRBD2,TRBJ2-2,.,TRBV5-1,TGCGCCAGCAGCTTGGTAGTTGGACTAGCGGGAGTCGCGAACACCGGGGAGCTGTTTTTT,CASSLVVGLAGVANTGELFF
TRBD2,TRBJ2-7,.,TRBV25-1,TGTGCCAGCAGTGAAGGGGCCATTAGCGGGAGGGCCCACGAGCAGTACTTC,CASSEGAISGRAHEQYF
TRBD1,TRBJ1-6,.,TRBV30,TGTGCCTGGAGTGTGGCCAGGGGGCCTAACTATAATTCACCCCTCCACTTT,CAWSVARGPNYNSPLHF
TRBD1,TRBJ2-7,.,TRBV15,TGTGCCACCAGCAGCCGACAGGGATTCAACGAGCAGTACTTC,CATSSRQGFNEQYF
TRBD2,TRBJ2-5,once,TRBV29-1,TGCAGCGTTGTAGCCGGGGGGGAGACCCAGTACTTC,CSVVAGGETQYF
TRBD1,TRBJ2-2,.,TRBV19,TGTGCCAGTAGTGCCGGACAGGGGGCGACCGGGGAGCTGTTTTTT,CASSAGQGATGELFF
TRBD1,TRBJ1-1,.,TRBV6-6,TGTGCCAACTCGGGACAGGTAAACACTGAAGCTTTCTTT,CANSGQVNTEAFF
.,TRBJ2-3,.,TRBV27,TGTGCCAGCAGTTTTCTTCTACGGGGGGATACGCAGTATTTT,CASSFLLRGDTQYF
TRBD1,TRBJ2-7,few,TRBV4-2,TGTGCCAGCAGCCACCCCGAGGGGCAGGGGGCCAACGAGCAGTACTTC,CASSHPEGQGANEQYF
.,TRBJ1-4,.,TRBV14,TGTGCCAGCAGCCAAGTGGGGGCGCTACGTGAAAAACTGTTTTTT,CASSQVGALREKLFF
TRBD1,TRBJ2-2,.,TRBV5-1,TGCGCCAGCAGCTTGGTACAGGGGTGGACCGGGGAGCTGTTTTTT,CASSLVQGWTGELFF
TRBD2,TRBJ2-5,once,TRBV6-5,TGTGCCAGCAGCCAACTAGCGGGAGTGAGGGAGACCCAGTACTTC,CASSQLAGVRETQYF
.,TRBJ2-3,.,TRBV5-6,TGTGCCAGCAGCTCAGACCTAGGACTGGCCGATACGCAGTATTTT,CASSSDLGLADTQYF
TRBD1,TRBJ1-2,.,TRBV6-6,TGTGCCAGCAGCTATACAGGGGGCCAGGGCTACACCTTC,CASSYTGGQGYTF
.,TRBJ1-5,.,TRBV7-9,TGTGCCAGCAGCTTATTCACTAATCAGCCCCAGCATTTT,CASSLFTNQPQHF
TRBD2,TRBJ2-4,once,TRBV7-2,TGTGCCAGCAGCTTAACCGGACTAGCTGCAGCCAAAAACATTCAGTACTTC,CASSLTGLAAAKNIQYF
.,TRBJ2-1,.,TRBV9,TGTGCCAGCAGCGTAGACACCGGGAGCTACAATGAGCAGTTCTTC,CASSVDTGSYNEQFF
TRBD2,TRBJ2-6,.,TRBV9,TGTGCCAGCAGCGCCACTAGCGGGGCGACTGGGGCCAACGTCCTGACTTTC,CASSATSGATGANVLTF
TRBD1,TRBJ2-2,.,TRBV5-6,TGTGCCAGCAGATTTCGGGACAGGGCAACCGGGGAGCTGTTTTTT,CASRFRDRATGELFF
.,TRBJ2-5,.,TRBV28,TGTGCCAGCAGCAGACAGCTACAAGAGACCCAGTACTTC,CASSRQLQETQYF
.,TRBJ2-3,.,TRBV5-1,TGCGCCAGCAGCCAAATTAGTAACCCAGATACGCAGTATTTT,CASSQISNPDTQYF
TRBD1,TRBJ2-5,.,TRBV6-1,TGTGCCAGCAGTGAGGACAGGGTTGAGTCAGAGACCCAGTACTTC,CASSEDRVESETQYF
.,TRBJ2-6,.,TRBV27,TGTGCCAGCAGTTTAATGGCTCACTCTGGGGCCAACGTCCTGACTTTC,CASSLMAHSGANVLTF
.,TRBJ2-7,.,TRBV10-3,TGTGCCATCAGTGAGTCAGGCGGCAACGAGCAGTACTTC,CAISESGGNEQYF
.,TRBJ2-5,.,TRBV7-9,TGTGCCAGCAGCTTTAGGAGCGGGCGACCCCAAGAGACCCAGTACTTC,CASSFRSGRPQETQYF
TRBD1,TRBJ1-1,.,TRBV19,TGTGCCACCCGACCGGGACAGGGGACTGAAGCTTTCTTT,CATRPGQGTEAFF
TRBD1,TRBJ1-2,.,TRBV2,TGTGCCAGCAGTGTCACTCAGGGGGCGAGCAATGGCTACACCTTC,CASSVTQGASNGYTF
TRBD1,TRBJ2-7,.,TRBV6-5,TGTGCCAGCAGTTACCTAACCGGGACAGGGATCTACGAGCAGTACTTC,CASSYLTGTGIYEQYF
.,TRBJ2-3,.,TRBV19,TGTGCCAGTAGTGAACCTAGCGTAAGCACAGATACGCAGTATTTT,CASSEPSVSTDTQYF
TRBD1,TRBJ1-1,.,TRBV28,TGTGCCAGCCACCGACAGGGGAACACTGAAGCTTTCTTT,CASHRQGNTEAFF
.,TRBJ1-1,.,TRBV6-5,TGTGCCAGCAAGCGGGGAATGAACACTGAAGCTTTCTTT,CASKRGMNTEAFF
TRBD2,TRBJ2-5,.,TRBV4-1,TGCGCCAGCAGCCAGAGAGGGGGGGCGGGAGGGCCAGAGACCCAGTACTTC,CASSQRGGAGGPETQYF
.,TRBJ2-2,.,TRBV5-1,TGCGCCAGCAGCTCCCTAACTAGTAGAACCGGGGAGCTGTTTTTT,CASSSLTSRTGELFF
.,TRBJ2-3,.,TRBV11-2,TGTGCCAGCAGCTCCCAAACAGGAGGGCCAGATACGCAGTATTTT,CASSSQTGGPDTQYF